This is a list of T cell receptor beta chains from one sample in a study of response to subunit inactivated influenza vaccine. In TCRdb, the RT-PCR reads were re-called with MiXCR into one record per CDR3 protein. The sample comprises roughly 780,000 distinct CDR3 sequences, 18% of which are singletons, and approximately 10% rests with the top ten. The source material was PBMCs from blood, sampled around 5 days after vaccination. The receptor set was obtained from a man aged 50 or older who received an inactivated influenza vaccine. CDR3s include the opening cysteine and the closing phenylalanine or tryptophan. The D gene is left open where the match is weak. Clone size is shown for a subset of rows, as once, few, many or a class of expanded clone.

clone_size: -
j_call: TRBJ2-7
d_call: -
v_call: TRBV21-1
cdr3_nt: TGTGCCAGCAGAGGGCGGGAGGTCTCCTACGAGCAGTACTTC
cdr3_aa: CASRGREVSYEQYF

clone_size: -
j_call: TRBJ1-1
d_call: -
v_call: TRBV5-1
cdr3_nt: TGCGCCAGCAGCTTGGGACAGGCCGACACTGAAGCTTTCTTT
cdr3_aa: CASSLGQADTEAFF

clone_size: few
j_call: TRBJ2-1
d_call: -
v_call: TRBV20-1
cdr3_nt: TGCAGTGCTAAAAATGGACCCGTCAATGAGCAGTTCTTC
cdr3_aa: CSAKNGPVNEQFF

clone_size: few
j_call: TRBJ1-3
d_call: -
v_call: TRBV12-3/TRBV12-4
cdr3_nt: TGTGCCAGCAGTGCTGTGGTTCGCTCTGGAAACACCATATATTTT
cdr3_aa: CASSAVVRSGNTIYF

clone_size: -
j_call: TRBJ2-7
d_call: -
v_call: TRBV29-1
cdr3_nt: TGCAGCGTTGAACGGGCAGGGGGGTCGTACGACCAGTACTTC
cdr3_aa: CSVERAGGSYDQYF

clone_size: -
j_call: TRBJ2-7
d_call: -
v_call: TRBV5-6
cdr3_nt: TGTGCCAGCAGCTACGGCTTGGGTGGGGAGCAGTACTTC
cdr3_aa: CASSYGLGGEQYF

clone_size: many
j_call: TRBJ2-1
d_call: -
v_call: TRBV20-1
cdr3_nt: TGCAGTGCTCGTACCTCCTACAATGAGCAGTTCTTC
cdr3_aa: CSARTSYNEQFF

clone_size: -
j_call: TRBJ1-4
d_call: -
v_call: TRBV11-2
cdr3_nt: TGTGCCAGCAGCGAGGTTGGACAGACTAATGAAAAACTGTTTTTT
cdr3_aa: CASSEVGQTNEKLFF

clone_size: few
j_call: TRBJ2-3
d_call: -
v_call: TRBV7-9
cdr3_nt: TGTGCCAGCAGCTGGGGCCGTGCGGTAGATACGCAGTATTTT
cdr3_aa: CASSWGRAVDTQYF

clone_size: few
j_call: TRBJ2-4
d_call: TRBD2
v_call: TRBV10-3
cdr3_nt: TGTGCCATCGGAGTCACGCTAGCGGGGCCCCTAGGCAAAAACATTCAGTACTTC
cdr3_aa: CAIGVTLAGPLGKNIQYF

clone_size: -
j_call: TRBJ1-2
d_call: -
v_call: TRBV5-1
cdr3_nt: TGCGCCAGCAGCTTGGTCGGGGTTAACTATGGCTACACCTTC
cdr3_aa: CASSLVGVNYGYTF

clone_size: -
j_call: TRBJ2-2
d_call: -
v_call: TRBV28
cdr3_nt: TGTGCCAGCAGTTTACTGGGACGAATAACCGGGGAGCTGTTTTTT
cdr3_aa: CASSLLGRITGELFF

clone_size: -
j_call: TRBJ2-7
d_call: -
v_call: TRBV5-1
cdr3_nt: TGCGCCAGCAGCTTACACTCACAGAGCTCCTACGAGCAGTACTTC
cdr3_aa: CASSLHSQSSYEQYF

clone_size: few
j_call: TRBJ1-2
d_call: TRBD1
v_call: TRBV12-3/TRBV12-4
cdr3_nt: TGTGCCAGCAGGGACAGGGGCTATGGCTACACCTTC
cdr3_aa: CASRDRGYGYTF

clone_size: -
j_call: TRBJ2-1
d_call: TRBD2
v_call: TRBV6-1
cdr3_nt: TGTGCCAGCAGTACCGCTAGCGGGGGTGGCAATGAGCAGTTCTTC
cdr3_aa: CASSTASGGGNEQFF

clone_size: few
j_call: TRBJ2-2
d_call: -
v_call: TRBV20-1
cdr3_nt: TGCAGTGCTAGAGATATGGGGACGACGAACACCGGGGAGCTGTTTTTT
cdr3_aa: CSARDMGTTNTGELFF

clone_size: -
j_call: TRBJ2-5
d_call: -
v_call: TRBV11-2
cdr3_nt: TGTGCCAGCAGCTTGGACGGATGGGGTATGGAGACCCAGTACTTC
cdr3_aa: CASSLDGWGMETQYF

clone_size: many
j_call: TRBJ1-1
d_call: TRBD1
v_call: TRBV4-1
cdr3_nt: TGCGCCAGCAACGCGGCAGGGGGTTTGCGTACTGAAGCTTTCTTT
cdr3_aa: CASNAAGGLRTEAFF

clone_size: few
j_call: TRBJ1-1
d_call: -
v_call: TRBV5-1
cdr3_nt: TGCGCCAGCAGCTTGGTGGCGGGGCCGAACACTGAAGCTTTCTTT
cdr3_aa: CASSLVAGPNTEAFF

clone_size: -
j_call: TRBJ2-3
d_call: -
v_call: TRBV20-1
cdr3_nt: TGCAGTGCTAGAGATCGGGGAGATACGCAGTATTTT
cdr3_aa: CSARDRGDTQYF

clone_size: -
j_call: TRBJ2-1
d_call: TRBD2
v_call: TRBV7-3
cdr3_nt: TGTGCCAGCAGCCCGGGACTAGCGGAGTACCAAGAGACCCAGTTCTTC
cdr3_aa: CASSPGLAEYQETQFF

clone_size: many
j_call: TRBJ2-3
d_call: TRBD2
v_call: TRBV20-1
cdr3_nt: TGCAGTGAGGGGATAAGTAGCGGGACCACAGATACGCAGTATTTT
cdr3_aa: CSEGISSGTTDTQYF